This record concerns one T cell receptor beta chain sequence. The entry originates in a study of synovial regulatory T cells in juvenile arthritis. The CDR3 totals 14 residues. No DNA is recorded. Germline CDR1 and CDR2: MNHEY and SVGAGI. Using immunoSEQ multiplex PCR, the repertoire was profiled, and TCRdb retains in-frame clones only, with some absent. Its listing shows 8,000 to 10,000 clones. The sequenced sample consisted of Treg cells from blood. Described subset: remaining (HLA-DR-negative) circulating blood Treg cells. The chain uses TRBV6-5 and TRBJ1-4. This sequence originates from a donor aged 2-35 years with juvenile idiopathic arthritis. CDR3 residues: CASSYRGVNEKLFF.